Reported below is one TCR beta chain. Each cell subset's genomic DNA was divided evenly among several immunoSEQ plates. On sorted subsets, replicate PCRs used approximately 190 ng DNA, or 27,000 or so T cell genomes. Repertoires were generated with immunoSEQ multiplex PCR, while TCRdb's copy carries only in-frame clones and drops some. The sample includes about 2.4 million clones, roughly nine tenths of them seen just once. This record belongs to a study of shared clonotypes between healthy human individuals. V was trimmed by 1 base and J by 5 bases, leaving 11 bases between them. Germline assignment: CDR1 MGHDK and CDR2 SYGVNS. The CDR3 is 15 amino acids.

This TCR was recovered from a man aged 18-30 years in good health. This chain joins TRBV25-1 and TRBJ1-4; D gene unclear. Sequencing was performed on naive CD4+ T cells sorted from blood. The subset is: CD45RA+ positively selected. The CDR3 coding sequence is TGTGCCAGCAGTGAATCTGTACCATTCAATGAAAAACTGTTTTTT. Translating it yields CASSESVPFNEKLFF.